These 29 T cell receptor beta chains came from one sample sequenced in a study of shared clonotypes between healthy human individuals. This table comes from immunoSEQ multiplex PCR, and its TCRdb copy is limited to in-frame clones, with some not included. The data contain about 2 million clones, about 94% of them singletons. CD45RO negativity and positive selection for CCR7 defined naive CD8 cells, a population that excluded terminally differentiated effector memory CD45RA+ cells. The sequencing sample was made of naive CD8+ T cells sorted from blood. The receptor set was obtained from a young man in good health.

Comment on this clone: Other DNA sequences in the same sample also yield this CDR3. The genes are TRBV19 and TRBJ1-1; weak D call: TRBD1 (5 bases). This CDR3 region has 14 residues. V lost 1 base, J lost 4 bases, and 10 bases lay in between. CDR1 LNHDA and CDR2 SQIVND come from the germline V gene (reference sequence). CDR3 loop: CASSIAGPGTEAFF. In nucleotides, the CDR3 is TGTGCCAGTAGTATAGCAGGGCCCGGCACTGAAGCTTTCTTT.

This clone was seen once. The genes are TRBV2 and TRBJ2-3; TRBD2 agrees at 9 bases. The ends lost 6 bases at V and 6 bases at J; junction bases unmatched: 4. Germline V CDR1 and CDR2: SNHLY, FYNNEI. The CDR3 sequence is 13 residues long. The CDR3 reads CASSPTSGDTQYF. The CDR3 bases are TGTGCCAGCAGCCCCACTAGCGGGGATACGCAGTATTTT.

This rearrangement joins TRBV10-3 to TRBJ1-4; perhaps TRBD1 as D (6 bases). The germline V gene encodes CDR1 ENHRY and CDR2 SYGVKD. There are 15 residues in the CDR3. With 2 bases removed from V and 0 bases from J, the gap between germline ends came to 7 bases. The CDR3 DNA reads TGTGCCATCAGTGAGGGACAGTCAACTAATGAAAAACTGTTTTTT. It yields the protein CAISEGQSTNEKLFF.

This chain connects TRBV7-9 to TRBJ1-2; D ambiguous. Trimming removed 2 bases from V and 5 bases from J, with 9 bases in between. Germline values: CDR1 SEHNR, CDR2 FQNEAQ (reference sequence). CDR3 size: 13 residues. The CDR3 loop reads CASSLMSGYGYTF. CDR3 coding DNA: TGTGCCAGCAGCTTAATGTCAGGATATGGCTACACCTTC.

The J gene is TRBJ2-7, the V gene TRBV11-2; 9 nucleotides agree with TRBD1. Germline trimming cut 1 base from V and 3 bases from J; bases unmatched to any gene: 7. Germline V gene lookup returns CDR1 SGHAT and CDR2 FQNNGV. The length of the CDR3 is 16 residues. The CDR3, as DNA: TGTGCCAGCAGCTTAGCGGGCACAGGGGGCAGCTACGAGCAGTACTTC. Residues: CASSLAGTGGSYEQYF.

V usage is TRBV30 and J usage is TRBJ1-2; D not resolved. V was clipped by 1 base and J by 8 bases, with 17 bases between them. Germline CDR1 GTSNPN, CDR2 SVGIG (reference sequence). The CDR3 covers 14 residues. The CDR3 region is CAWSDLGTERGYTF. The CDR3 nucleotides are TGTGCCTGGAGTGACTTAGGAACGGAGCGGGGCTACACCTTC. Filled out from reference TRBV30 and TRBJ1-2, the complete variable domain reads SQTIHQWPATLVQPVGSPLSLECTVEGTSNPNLYWYRQAAGRGLQLLFYSVGIGQISSEVPQNLSASRPQDRQFILSSKKLLLSDSGFYLCAWSDLGTERGYTFGSGTRLTVV.

This clone was detected once. The J gene is TRBJ1-2, the V gene TRBV13; D call uncertain. CDR3 size: 12 residues. Trimming removed 4 bases from V and 6 bases from J, with 9 bases in between. Germline CDR1 is PRHDT and CDR2 is FYEKMQ (reference sequence). The DNA of the CDR3 is TGTGCCAGCAGCTACCCTGGGGATGGCTACACCTTC. It yields the protein CASSYPGDGYTF.

The chain links TRBV7-6 to TRBJ2-7; the match to TRBD2 covers 11 bases. This CDR3 has 16 amino acids. V lost 1 base, J lost 4 bases, and 6 bases stayed unmatched. In germline, CDR1 is SGHVS, CDR2 FNYEAQ. The chain's CDR3 is CASSLGLLAGGYEQYF. The CDR3 DNA follows: TGTGCCAGCAGCTTAGGTCTGCTAGCGGGGGGTTACGAGCAGTACTTC.

This clone has only one observation. The rearrangement uses TRBV6-5 and TRBJ2-3; unclear D gene. The CDR3 totals 15 residues. V lost 3 bases and J 1 base, leaving 11 bases between the germline ends. In germline, CDR1 is MNHEY, CDR2 SVGAGI. CDR3 residues: CASSYGNFGTDTQYF. CDR3 DNA sequence: TGTGCCAGCAGTTATGGTAATTTTGGCACAGATACGCAGTATTTT.

The genes are TRBV7-2 and TRBJ2-1, with 7 bases that match TRBD2. This CDR3 spans 16 amino acids. V was clipped by 6 bases and J by 0 bases; unmatched bases: 8. Germline lookup yields CDR1 SGHTA and CDR2 FQGNSA. The CDR3 nucleotides read TGTGCCAGCAGTATACCGGGAGGCCTCTCCTACAATGAGCAGTTCTTC. Protein sequence: CASSIPGGLSYNEQFF.

The rearrangement uses TRBV7-9 and TRBJ2-2; D might be TRBD2 (7 bases). This CDR3 comprises 17 residues. Germline V CDR1 and CDR2: SEHNR, FQNEAQ (reference sequence). Trimming removed 2 bases from V and 0 bases from J, with 13 bases in between. CDR3: CASSLSHGGPNTGELFF. In DNA, the CDR3 is TGTGCCAGCAGCTTAAGTCACGGGGGGCCGAACACCGGGGAGCTGTTTTTT. The variable domain in full, with the rest retrieved from reference TRBV7-9 and TRBJ2-2, is DTGVSQNPRHKITKRGQNVTFRCDPISEHNRLYWYRQTLGQGPEFLTYFQNEAQLEKSRLLSDRFSAERPKGSFSTLEIQRTEQGDSAMYLCASSLSHGGPNTGELFFGEGSRLTVL.

The rearrangement joins TRBV6-1 to TRBJ1-6, with unresolved D. Trimming pared 2 bases from V and 7 bases from J, leaving 21 bases between. CDR3 length: 18 residues. The germline V gene has CDR1 MNHNS and CDR2 SASEGT. This chain's CDR3 is CASSERVDPRVQNSPLHF. CDR3 nucleotide sequence: TGTGCCAGCAGTGAACGAGTGGATCCCCGGGTCCAAAATTCACCCCTCCACTTT.

The chain carries TRBV6-5 and TRBJ1-1, with D possibly matching TRBD1 (6 bases). Germline V gene lookup returns CDR1 MNHEY and CDR2 SVGAGI. This CDR3 comprises 15 residues. Deletions cut 2 bases from V and 1 base from J, with 11 bases between. The CDR3 is CASSYGGGGNTEAFF. The CDR3 nucleotides are TGTGCCAGCAGTTACGGGGGCGGGGGGAACACTGAAGCTTTCTTT.

The chain is built from TRBV5-3 and TRBJ1-6; 7 nucleotides match TRBD1. TRBV5-3 has ORF status, its function being uncertain. This CDR3 contains 17 residues. The ends lost 2 bases at V and 4 bases at J; junction bases unmatched: 9. The CDR3 DNA is TGTGCCAGAAGCTTAAAAATGTTGGACAGGTATAATTCACCCCTCCACTTT. It is translated as CARSLKMLDRYNSPLHF.

On this clone: Other DNA sequences within the sample encode an identical CDR3. The chain links TRBV7-9 to TRBJ2-7; D uncertain. In germline, CDR1 is SEHNR, CDR2 FQNEAQ (reference sequence). The CDR3 extends over 12 amino acids. V dropped 4 bases and J dropped 2 bases, with 6 bases sitting between them. The DNA of the CDR3 is TGTGCCAGCAGCTCAGACGCCTACGAGCAGTACTTC. This encodes CASSSDAYEQYF.

The rearrangement links TRBV29-1 to TRBJ2-2; D gene uncertain. The CDR3 loop spans 13 amino acids. Per the germline V gene, CDR1 is SQVTM and CDR2 is ANQGSEA. The V gene lost 3 bases and the J gene lost 1 base, with 6 bases spanning the gap. The CDR3 DNA reads TGCAGCGTTGACCAGCGGAACACCGGGGAGCTGTTTTTT. This sequence encodes CSVDQRNTGELFF.

A single count supports this clone. V usage is TRBV29-1 and J usage is TRBJ2-3; the D is unclear. Germline loops: CDR1 SQVTM, CDR2 ANQGSEA. V was pared by 3 bases and J by 5 bases, with 18 bases between. CDR3 length: 15 residues. CDR3 coding DNA: TGCAGCGTTGAGCGGCCTATAGGGTTTGAAGATACGCAGTATTTT. Translated, it gives CSVERPIGFEDTQYF.

The DNA of the CDR3 is TGTGCCAGCAGCTTCCTCGCTAGCGGGAGCTCCTACGAGCAGTACTTC. This gives the protein CASSFLASGSSYEQYF. The chain couples TRBV7-9 to TRBJ2-7, with 10 nucleotides matching TRBD2. CDR3 length: 16 residues. V dropped 3 bases and J dropped 0; count of bases not matched to a gene: 5. The V gene's germline CDR1 is SEHNR and CDR2 FQNEAQ (reference sequence).

This chain uses TRBV15 with TRBJ2-1; 7 bases map to TRBD1. CDR3 length equals 16 residues. J lost 7 bases, V lost 1 base, and 10 bases had no gene match. Germline V gene sequence: CDR1 LNHNV, CDR2 YYDKDF (reference sequence). The CDR3 nucleotides are TGTGCCACCAGCAGAGGGGTCGACAGGGCAGGGAATGAGCAGTTCTTC. Its translation is CATSRGVDRAGNEQFF.

In its sample, this clone was seen once. V and J are TRBV9 and TRBJ2-6; no firm D call. The CDR3 is made up of 13 amino acids. V was pared by 5 bases and J by 4 bases, with 7 bases between. Germline-derived CDR1 and CDR2 are SGDLS and YYNGEE. CDR3 sequence (DNA): TGTGCCAGCAGTAGGACCGGGGCCAACGTCCTGACTTTC. It translates to CASSRTGANVLTF. Full variable domain (rest looked up from reference TRBV9 and TRBJ2-6): DSGVTQTPKHLITATGQRVTLRCSPRSGDLSVYWYQQSLDQGLQFLIQYYNGEERAKGNILERFSAQQFPDLHSELNLSSLELGDSALYFCASSRTGANVLTFGAGSRLTVL.

On this clone: This specimen includes other DNA sequences encoding the same CDR3. The chain carries TRBV6-5 and TRBJ1-1; TRBD1 might be the D (6 bases). V was cut by 3 bases and J by 8 bases, with 10 bases left in between. Germline V CDR1 and CDR2: MNHEY, SVGAGI. The CDR3 loop spans 12 amino acids. In nucleotides, the CDR3 is TGTGCCAGCAGTTATGCCGGGACAGAAGCTTTCTTT. Translation: CASSYAGTEAFF.

V gene TRBV10-3 combines with J gene TRBJ1-6; the match to TRBD1 covers 7 bases. The CDR3 sequence is 19 residues long. With 0 bases clipped from V and 11 bases from J, the junction kept 19 bases outside the gene matches. In germline, CDR1 is ENHRY, CDR2 SYGVKD. CDR3 loop: CAISESVGTVPGKGPPLHF. The CDR3 nucleotides are TGTGCCATCAGTGAGTCGGTTGGGACAGTCCCAGGAAAAGGTCCACCCCTCCACTTT.

Turning to this clone: The same CDR3 is also encoded by other DNA sequences in this sample. The rearrangement uses TRBV13 and TRBJ2-5; D call uncertain. In germline, CDR1 is PRHDT, CDR2 FYEKMQ (reference sequence). Trimming removed 2 bases at V and 2 bases at J, with 6 bases between. This CDR3 contains 13 residues. CDR3 region: CASSLRMQETQYF. The CDR3 DNA sequence: TGTGCCAGCAGCTTACGGATGCAAGAGACCCAGTACTTC.

On this clone itself: The identical CDR3 is also encoded by other nucleotide sequences in the sample. J is TRBJ1-2 and V is TRBV4-3; tentatively, D is TRBD1 (5 bases). Looked up from germline, CDR1 is LGHNA and CDR2 is YSLEER. There are 14 residues in the CDR3. V lost 0 bases and J lost 4, with 9 bases in between. Written as DNA, the CDR3 is TGCGCCAGCAGCCAAGATCGGGGCAGCTATGGCTACACCTTC. As protein: CASSQDRGSYGYTF.

The rearrangement joins TRBV7-2 to TRBJ1-1; D ambiguous. Germline V lookup: CDR1 SGHTA, CDR2 FQGNSA. V gave up 6 bases and J gave up 4 bases, with 12 bases separating them. CDR3 length equals 13 residues. This CDR3 reads CASRPGRTTEAFF. The CDR3 coding sequence is TGTGCCAGCAGACCCGGACGGACCACTGAAGCTTTCTTT.

The chain couples TRBV27 to TRBJ2-1, with TRBD2 identical over 7 bases. The ends lost 5 bases at V and 3 bases at J; junction bases unmatched: 7. Per the germline V gene, CDR1 is MNHEY and CDR2 is SMNVEV (reference sequence). This CDR3 region has 15 residues. CDR3 sequence reads: CASSLLSGYYNEQFF. As DNA, the CDR3 is TGTGCCAGCAGTCTCCTTAGCGGGTACTACAATGAGCAGTTCTTC.

This clone came up once. The gene calls are TRBV5-1 and TRBJ2-1; D unclear. Germline V gene data show CDR1 as SGHRS and CDR2 as YFSETQ. The CDR3 extends over 16 amino acids. The V end lost 2 bases, the J end lost 2 bases, and 14 bases lay between the germline ends. CDR3 sequence reads: CASSFYMSDPYNEQFF. The CDR3 nucleotides are TGCGCCAGCAGCTTCTATATGAGTGACCCCTACAATGAGCAGTTCTTC.

The J gene is TRBJ2-7, the V gene TRBV29-1; D may be TRBD1 (5 bases). This CDR3 is built from 16 residues. Trimming shortened V by 4 bases and J by 0 bases, and 19 bases separated the two germline ends. The germline gives CDR1 SQVTM, CDR2 ANQGSEA. In DNA form, the CDR3 reads TGCAGCGTTGGCCACCGGACACCCCTCACCTCCTACGAGCAGTACTTC. Translated: CSVGHRTPLTSYEQYF.

The V and J genes are TRBV7-8 and TRBJ1-5; possibly TRBD1 for D (5 bases). The CDR3 runs to 18 residues. Germline V gene sequence: CDR1 SGHVS, CDR2 FQNEAQ. V lost 4 bases and J 3 bases, leaving 22 bases between the germline ends. CDR3 region: CASSSNIQGEGINQPQHF. CDR3 nucleotides: TGTGCCAGCAGCTCGAACATTCAGGGAGAGGGTATCAATCAGCCCCAGCATTTT.